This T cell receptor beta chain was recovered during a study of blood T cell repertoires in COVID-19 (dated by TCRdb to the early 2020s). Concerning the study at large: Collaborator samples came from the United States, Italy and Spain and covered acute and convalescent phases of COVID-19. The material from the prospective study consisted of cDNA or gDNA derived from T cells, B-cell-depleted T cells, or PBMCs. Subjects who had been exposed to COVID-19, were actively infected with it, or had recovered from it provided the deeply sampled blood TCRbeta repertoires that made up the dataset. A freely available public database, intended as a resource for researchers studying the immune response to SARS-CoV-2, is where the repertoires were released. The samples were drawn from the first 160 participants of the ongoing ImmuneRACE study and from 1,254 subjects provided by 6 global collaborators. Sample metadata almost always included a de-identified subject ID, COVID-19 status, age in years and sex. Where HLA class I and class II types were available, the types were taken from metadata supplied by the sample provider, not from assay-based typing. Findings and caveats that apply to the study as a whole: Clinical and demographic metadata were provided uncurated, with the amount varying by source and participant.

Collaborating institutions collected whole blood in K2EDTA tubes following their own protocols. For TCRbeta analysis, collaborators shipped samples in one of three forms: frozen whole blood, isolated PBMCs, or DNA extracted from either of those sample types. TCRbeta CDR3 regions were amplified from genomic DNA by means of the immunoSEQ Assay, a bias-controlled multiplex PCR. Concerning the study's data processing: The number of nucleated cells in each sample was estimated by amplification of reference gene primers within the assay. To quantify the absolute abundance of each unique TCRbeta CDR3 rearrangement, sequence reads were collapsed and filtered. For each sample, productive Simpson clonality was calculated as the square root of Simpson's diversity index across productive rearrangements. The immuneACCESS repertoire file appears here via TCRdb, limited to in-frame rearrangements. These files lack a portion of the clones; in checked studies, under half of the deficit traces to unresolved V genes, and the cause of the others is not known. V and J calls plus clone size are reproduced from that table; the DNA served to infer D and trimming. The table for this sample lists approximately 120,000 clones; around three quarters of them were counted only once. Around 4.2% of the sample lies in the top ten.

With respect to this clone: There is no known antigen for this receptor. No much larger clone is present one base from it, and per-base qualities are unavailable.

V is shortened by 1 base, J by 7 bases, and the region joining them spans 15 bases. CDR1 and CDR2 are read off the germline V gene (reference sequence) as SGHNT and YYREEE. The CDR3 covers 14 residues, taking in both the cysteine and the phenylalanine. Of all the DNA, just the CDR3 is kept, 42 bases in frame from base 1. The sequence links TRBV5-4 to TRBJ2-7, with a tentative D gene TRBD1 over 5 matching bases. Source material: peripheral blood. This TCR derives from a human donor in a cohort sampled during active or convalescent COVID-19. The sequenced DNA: TGTGCCAGCAGCTTGCTAGACGGACAAGGGGAGCAGTACTTC. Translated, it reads CASSLLDGQGEQYF. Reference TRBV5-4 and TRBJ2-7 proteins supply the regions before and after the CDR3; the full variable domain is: ETGVTQSPTHLIKTRGQQVTLRCSSQSGHNTVSWYQQALGQGPQFIFQYYREEENGRGNFPPRFSGLQFPNYSSELNVNALELDDSALYLCASSLLDGQGEQYFGPGTRLTVT.